This T cell receptor beta chain was observed in a study of blood T cell repertoires in COVID-19. The overall study: Acute and convalescent COVID-19 specimens originated in the United States, Italy and Spain.

This clone came up once. The authors' processing: Scientists estimated how many nucleated cells there were by amplifying reference gene primers. Libraries were prepared by immunoSEQ multiplex PCR; TCRdb keeps only in-frame clonotypes and omits some of them. That table gives V, J and clone size, and the DNA gave D and trimming. The sample carries about 140,000 clones, more than 70% recorded once. After removal of 4 bases from V and 3 bases from J, the junction contained 5 bases not matched to a gene. CDR1 and CDR2 from the germline V gene are SGHRS and YFSETQ. The CDR3 runs to 15 residues. The source material was peripheral blood. The chain employs TRBV5-1 and TRBJ2-1; the match to TRBD1 covers 9 bases. The clonotype was recovered from a man in his forties or fifties with active or convalescent COVID-19. As DNA, the CDR3 is TGCGCCAGCAGCGTGGGACAGGGTAACTACAATGAGCAGTTCTTC. Its translation is CASSVGQGNYNEQFF.